This T cell receptor beta chain was documented in a study of T cell changes during pregnancy in multiple sclerosis. This CDR3 contains 15 residues. CDR1 and CDR2 from the germline V gene are GTSNPN and SVGIG (reference sequence). The trim removed 4 bases at V and 4 bases at J, leaving 9 bases unmatched. The repertoire was sequenced with immunoSEQ multiplex PCR; TCRdb's copy has only in-frame clones and lacks some. Of around 40,000 clones in the sample, approximately 91% were seen once. The sample here was CD4+ T cells from peripheral blood mononuclear cells, taken in the second trimester of pregnancy. This receptor was obtained from a female donor in good health, enrolled as a control in a pregnancy study. This sequence joins TRBV30 and TRBJ1-5, with 8 bases fitting TRBD1. This chain's CDR3 is CAWTSDRGGNQPQHF. CDR3 DNA: TGTGCCTGGACTTCCGACAGGGGCGGTAATCAGCCCCAGCATTTT.